The next 14 T cell receptor beta chains were all read from a single sample in a study of T cell responses to AZD1222 COVID-19 vaccine. TCRdb's copy holds only in-frame clones and misses some; the assay was immunoSEQ multiplex PCR. The sample records some 110,000 clones, roughly nine tenths being singletons. Sequenced here: peripheral blood, sampled 28 days after the second AZD1222 dose. The receptors here all came from an adult who received the AZD1222 COVID-19 vaccine.

This clone was detected only a few times. V and J are TRBV28 and TRBJ1-6, with D possibly matching TRBD1 (5 bases). This CDR3 is 13 amino acids long. V was clipped by 6 bases and J by 9 bases, with 12 bases between them. The germline gives CDR1 MDHEN, CDR2 SYDVKM. In DNA, the CDR3 is TGTGCCAGCAGGTCTGTCGGGGGTTCACCCCTCCACTTT. Its protein product is CASRSVGGSPLHF.

The sample holds a few counts of this clone. V usage is TRBV5-1 and J usage is TRBJ2-5; D remains ambiguous. The CDR3 has 11 residues. The V and J ends lost 4 bases and 2 bases respectively, with 3 bases between them. Germline V gene sequence: CDR1 SGHRS, CDR2 YFSETQ. The CDR3 region is CASSQQETQYF. CDR3 sequence (DNA): TGCGCCAGCAGCCAACAAGAGACCCAGTACTTC.

The rearrangement joins TRBV5-1 to TRBJ1-5; no reliable D call. Germline assignment: CDR1 SGHRS and CDR2 YFSETQ. V lost 5 bases, J lost 2 bases, and 14 bases lay in between. The CDR3 contains 15 residues. The CDR3 reads CASSTGLEGNQPQHF. In nucleotides, the CDR3 is TGCGCCAGCAGTACCGGGCTTGAGGGCAATCAGCCCCAGCATTTT.

The chain recombines TRBV13 with TRBJ2-1; unclear D gene. The germline CDR1 and CDR2 sequences are PRHDT and FYEKMQ (reference sequence). V was clipped by 5 bases and J by 7 bases, with 9 bases between them. This CDR3 comprises 12 residues. CDR3 loop: CASSPSGNEQFF. CDR3 coding DNA: TGTGCCAGCAGCCCGTCCGGAAATGAGCAGTTCTTC.

The rearrangement uses TRBV5-1 and TRBJ2-1; 7 nucleotides agree with TRBD2. V trimming: 0 bases; J trimming: 8 bases; junction bases outside the gene matches: 8. Germline CDR1 SGHRS, CDR2 YFSETQ. This CDR3 is built from 15 residues. The CDR3 nucleotides are TGCGCCAGCAGCTTGGTCGGGACTACGGCAGATGAGCAGTTCTTC. It is translated as CASSLVGTTADEQFF. Together with reference TRBV5-1 and TRBJ2-1, the CDR3 gives the full variable domain: KAGVTQTPRYLIKTRGQQVTLSCSPISGHRSVSWYQQTPGQGLQFLFEYFSETQRNKGNFPGRFSGRQFSNSRSEMNVSTLELGDSALYLCASSLVGTTADEQFFGPGTRLTVL.

The chain carries TRBV27 and TRBJ2-5; 7 nucleotides match TRBD1. Looked up from germline, CDR1 is MNHEY and CDR2 is SMNVEV (reference sequence). V trimming: 5 bases; J trimming: 4 bases; junction bases outside the gene matches: 4. This CDR3 has 13 residues. CDR3 loop: CASSDRAGETQYF. DNA of the CDR3: TGTGCCAGCAGTGACAGGGCTGGAGAGACCCAGTACTTC.

This clone was seen once. The rearrangement uses TRBV7-2 and TRBJ2-5; D is ambiguous. The germline CDR1 and CDR2 sequences are SGHTA and FQGNSA. V lost 5 bases and J lost 2, with 3 bases in between. The CDR3 has 11 residues. The CDR3 region is CASSPQETQYF. CDR3 bases: TGTGCCAGCAGCCCTCAAGAGACCCAGTACTTC.

V gene TRBV10-3 combines with J gene TRBJ2-5; a weak D match, TRBD1 (6 bases). The germline CDR1 and CDR2 sequences are ENHRY and SYGVKD. This CDR3 contains 13 residues. V lost 6 bases to trimming and J lost 5 bases, with 13 bases between them. This chain's CDR3 is CAISRQDAETQYF. In DNA form, the CDR3 reads TGTGCCATCAGCAGACAGGATGCGGAGACCCAGTACTTC.

This clone was counted a few times. The rearrangement joins TRBV6-4 to TRBJ2-2; TRBD2 matches at 8 bases. J gave up 2 bases and V 0 bases, and 8 bases lay outside the gene matches. Per germline, CDR1 MRHNA and CDR2 SNTAGT. The length of the CDR3 is 18 residues. CDR3 DNA sequence: TGTGCCAGCAGTGACTCAGATAGCGGGAAAGATAACACCGGGGAGCTGTTTTTT. Amino acids: CASSDSDSGKDNTGELFF.

The rearrangement links TRBV19 to TRBJ2-2, with TRBD1 identical over 7 bases. Looked up from germline, CDR1 is LNHDA and CDR2 is SQIVND (reference sequence). The trim removed 4 bases at V and 4 bases at J, leaving 12 bases unmatched. The CDR3 contains 17 residues. The CDR3 DNA reads TGTGCCAGTAGTAGACAGGGTCCGGGGTTGGGCACCGGGGAGCTGTTTTTT. Its translation is CASSRQGPGLGTGELFF.

The chain employs TRBV6-5 and TRBJ1-1, with TRBD1 identical over 7 bases. In germline, CDR1 is MNHEY, CDR2 SVGAGI. The CDR3 has 15 amino acids. The V segment lost 4 bases and the J segment 5 bases; nucleotides outside the gene matches: 10. CDR3 bases: TGTGCCAGCAGTTTCACCGAGGGGGCTTATACTGAAGCTTTCTTT. This sequence encodes CASSFTEGAYTEAFF.

The chain combines TRBV6-4 with TRBJ1-2, with D tentatively TRBD1 (5 bases). The CDR3 contains 16 residues. With 0 bases removed from V and 4 bases from J, the gap between germline ends came to 15 bases. Germline V lookup: CDR1 MRHNA, CDR2 SNTAGT. CDR3 coding DNA: TGTGCCAGCAGTGACTCGTTGGGGGGGGAAGTCTATGGCTACACCTTC. Translating gives CASSDSLGGEVYGYTF.

As DNA, the CDR3 is TGTGCCAGCAGCTCGATACAGGGATCTGGAAACACCATATATTTT. Translation gives CASSSIQGSGNTIYF. This chain joins TRBV11-2 and TRBJ1-3, with a possible D match to TRBD1 (6 bases). V was cut by 4 bases and J by 1 base, with 11 bases left in between. This CDR3 has 15 amino acids. Germline CDR1 SGHAT, CDR2 FQNNGV.

This chain links TRBV7-2 with TRBJ1-2, with D unclear. There are 14 residues in the CDR3. CDR1 is SGHTA and CDR2 is FQGNSA in the germline V gene. Deletions cut 5 bases from V and 6 bases from J, with 16 bases between. The CDR3 loop is CASSPLWPANGYTF. The DNA of the CDR3 is TGTGCCAGCAGCCCTCTGTGGCCGGCTAATGGCTACACCTTC.